These 21 T cell receptor beta chains were all obtained from the same sample, sequenced in a study of response to subunit inactivated influenza vaccine. One entry per CDR3 protein results from TCRdb running MiXCR on the RT-PCR reads. This sample has roughly 460,000 distinct CDR3 sequences, with roughly 9.7% found just once. This material consisted of PBMCs from blood, taken 45 days after vaccination. The receptors shown here come from a man aged 45-65 years who received an inactivated influenza vaccine.

This clonotype was counted at least ten times. The V call is TRBV6-5, the J call TRBJ1-2; possible D gene TRBD1, 5 bases. The CDR3 sequence is 14 residues long. CDR1 and CDR2 from the germline V gene are MNHEY and SVGAGI. V lost 0 bases, J lost 4 bases, and 9 bases lay in between. The CDR3 DNA follows: TGTGCCAGCAGTTACTCCGCGGGACTCTATGGCTACACCTTC. It encodes CASSYSAGLYGYTF.

The chain combines TRBV7-6 with TRBJ1-6; D perhaps matches TRBD1 (6 bases). V lost 1 base and J lost 0, with 13 bases in between. Looked up from germline, CDR1 is SGHVS and CDR2 is FNYEAQ. This CDR3 contains 18 residues. CDR3 sequence (DNA): TGTGCCAGCAGCTTAGTGGACACAGGGAGCTCCTATAATTCACCCCTCCACTTT. Translating gives CASSLVDTGSSYNSPLHF.

Regarding this clonotype: A clone one base away is much larger, so this may be a read error. The CDR3 does not end in the conserved phenylalanine or tryptophan, so this is likely a read error. This chain uses TRBV27 with TRBJ2-1, with 9 bases matching TRBD2. The CDR3 has 18 amino acids. V lost 6 bases, J lost 4 bases, and 16 bases stayed unmatched. CDR1 is MNHEY and CDR2 is SMNVEV in the germline V gene (reference sequence). The CDR3 loop is CASSPIAGAEKKYNEQFS. The CDR3 DNA reads TGTGCCAGCAGCCCCATAGCGGGGGCCGAGAAAAAATACAATGAGCAGTTCTCC.

This chain connects TRBV3-1 to TRBJ2-7; D is unclear. V was shortened by 0 bases and J by 3 bases, with 15 bases between the two germline ends. CDR1 and CDR2 from the germline V gene are LGHDT and YNNKEL (reference sequence). The CDR3 runs to 16 residues. CDR3 amino acids: CASSQDLGYQVYEQYF. The CDR3 region has the DNA TGTGCCAGCAGCCAAGATTTAGGCTATCAGGTCTACGAGCAGTACTTC.

This clonotype was found many times. The chain has TRBV6-6 and TRBJ2-7; D perhaps matches TRBD2 (6 bases). V was clipped by 6 bases and J by 3 bases, with 9 bases between them. The CDR3 consists of 12 residues. Germline V gene lookup returns CDR1 MNHNY and CDR2 SVGAGI (reference sequence). In DNA form, the CDR3 reads TGTGCCAGCAGCCTAGCGCACTACGAGCAGTACTTC. Translation: CASSLAHYEQYF.

The chain combines TRBV7-9 with TRBJ2-2; D is unclear. The CDR3 is made up of 14 amino acids. Germline values: CDR1 SEHNR, CDR2 FQNEAQ (reference sequence). With 5 bases removed from V and 3 bases from J, the gap between germline ends came to 10 bases. This CDR3 is CASSRRSYTGELFF. The CDR3 nucleotides are TGTGCCAGCAGCCGACGGAGCTACACCGGGGAGCTGTTTTTT.

The V call is TRBV11-2, the J call TRBJ2-5, with D perhaps TRBD1 (6 bases). Germline assignment: CDR1 SGHAT and CDR2 FQNNGV. Trimming removed 5 bases at V and 1 base at J, with 17 bases between. This CDR3 contains 16 residues. CDR3 bases: TGTGCCAGCAGCCCTGGAAATGGCAGGGGCCAAGAGACCCAGTACTTC. Translation gives CASSPGNGRGQETQYF.

A few counts support this clonotype. In DNA, the CDR3 is TGCGCCAGCAGCCAAGGTGCCTTTGGACAGGGAGAAGAGACCCAGTACTTC. This translates into CASSQGAFGQGEETQYF. The chain joins TRBV4-1 to TRBJ2-5, with 8 bases fitting TRBD1. V trimming: 1 base; J trimming: 3 bases; junction bases outside the gene matches: 10. Germline V CDR1 and CDR2: MGHRA, YSYEKL. The length of the CDR3 is 17 residues.

The sample holds a few counts of this clonotype. The chain uses TRBV6-1 and TRBJ2-2; TRBD2 matches at 8 bases. V was pared by 8 bases and J by 7 bases, with 9 bases of the junction left unmatched. From germline, CDR1 is MNHNS and CDR2 SASEGT. The CDR3 has 14 amino acids. The CDR3: CASRGGRGGGELFF. The CDR3 DNA sequence: TGTGCCAGCCGCGGGGGGCGGGGCGGCGGGGAGCTGTTTTTT.

The V call is TRBV7-2, the J call TRBJ2-5; 12 positions match TRBD1. With 4 bases clipped from V and 5 bases from J, the junction kept 5 bases outside the gene matches. CDR3 size: 15 residues. The V gene's germline CDR1 is SGHTA and CDR2 FQGNSA. CDR3 region: CASSWGQGARETQYF. DNA of the CDR3: TGTGCCAGCAGCTGGGGACAGGGGGCGCGGGAGACCCAGTACTTC. Combining the CDR3 with reference TRBV7-2 and TRBJ2-5 gives the whole variable domain GAGVSQSPSNKVTEKGKDVELRCDPISGHTALYWYRQSLGQGLEFLIYFQGNSAPDKSGLPSDRFSAERTGGSVSTLTIQRTQQEDSAVYLCASSWGQGARETQYFGPGTRLLVL.

The V gene is TRBV20-1, the J gene TRBJ1-2, with 12 bases matching TRBD1. The germline gives CDR1 DFQATT, CDR2 SNEGSKA (reference sequence). The CDR3 extends over 15 amino acids. The junction had 5 bases not matched to a gene; V was cut back by 4 bases and J by 2 bases. In nucleotides, the CDR3 is TGCAGTGCTACTTCGGGACAGGGGGCGAACTATGGCTACACCTTC. This translates into CSATSGQGANYGYTF.

This clonotype was seen repeatedly, ten times or more. This chain links TRBV7-9 with TRBJ2-7, with 8 bases identical to TRBD1. Unmatched junction bases numbered 13, after V lost 8 bases and J lost 4 bases. The CDR3 sequence is 15 residues long. The germline V gene encodes CDR1 SEHNR and CDR2 FQNEAQ (reference sequence). CDR3 in amino acids: CASGPGGLGLYEQYF. CDR3 bases: TGTGCCAGCGGACCAGGGGGCTTAGGACTATACGAGCAGTACTTC.

The chain has TRBV12-3 or TRBV12-4 and TRBJ2-3; 12 bases are a match to TRBD2. This CDR3 comprises 19 residues. With V trimmed by 2 bases and J by 1 base, 10 bases remained unmatched. DNA of the CDR3: TGTGCCAGCAGTTTAAAGTGGGCTAGCGGGGGGGTCCGCACAGATACGCAGTATTTT. This encodes CASSLKWASGGVRTDTQYF.

There are many counts of this clonotype. This chain links TRBV29-1 with TRBJ2-5, with D unclear. CDR1 is SQVTM and CDR2 is ANQGSEA in the germline V gene. This CDR3 spans 12 amino acids. Trimming pared 4 bases from V and 2 bases from J, leaving 8 bases between. CDR3 region: CSVARPQETQYF. CDR3 DNA sequence: TGCAGCGTTGCCAGGCCTCAAGAGACCCAGTACTTC.

The CDR3 loop reads CASGQGLGTEQYF. The DNA for the CDR3 is TGCGCCAGTGGACAGGGTTTAGGGACCGAGCAGTACTTC. The chain has TRBV5-1 and TRBJ2-7, with 8 nucleotides matching TRBD1. The length of the CDR3 is 13 residues. Germline CDR1 SGHRS, CDR2 YFSETQ. With V trimmed by 8 bases and J by 6 bases, 10 bases remained unmatched.

This clonotype was observed a few times. The rearrangement links TRBV6-5 to TRBJ2-4; tentatively, D is TRBD2 (6 bases). CDR3 length equals 16 residues. CDR1 is MNHEY and CDR2 is SVGAGI in the germline V gene. Between the trimmed V and J ends, which lost 0 bases and 0 bases, there was a span of 9 bases. CDR3 nucleotide sequence: TGTGCCAGCAGTTACTCAGTGGGACTAGCCAAAAACATTCAGTACTTC. Its translation is CASSYSVGLAKNIQYF.

This chain uses TRBV21-1 with TRBJ2-7; the DNA was not used to check the table's D call, TRBD2. TRBV21-1 has pseudogene status. The CDR3 covers 20 residues. DNA for the CDR3: TGTGCCAGCAGCAGCTGCTCACGGGGGCTAGCGGGAGGATCCCCCTACGAGCAGTACTTC. This gives the protein CASSSCSRGLAGGSPYEQYF.

This clonotype was seen only a few times. This chain connects TRBV6-5 to TRBJ2-7, with D possibly being TRBD1 (5 bases). The V gene's germline CDR1 is MNHEY and CDR2 SVGAGI. V was trimmed by 7 bases and J by 4 bases, leaving 11 bases between them. This CDR3 comprises 12 residues. Written as DNA, the CDR3 is TGTGCCAGCAAGAGACAGCTGTACGAGCAGTACTTC. Amino acids: CASKRQLYEQYF.

The table lists this clonotype with many counts. This chain joins TRBV24-1 and TRBJ2-1; the D gene is possibly TRBD1 (6 bases). CDR3 length: 12 residues. CDR1 KGHDR and CDR2 SFDVKD come from the germline V gene. V lost 5 bases to trimming and J lost 5 bases, with 6 bases between them. In DNA, the CDR3 is TGTGCCACCAGTGCAGGGGACAATGAGCAGTTCTTC. Translated, it gives CATSAGDNEQFF.

This clonotype was observed many times. The chain combines TRBV18 with TRBJ2-1; 8 bases align to TRBD2. After removal of 3 bases from V and 6 bases from J, the junction contained 1 base not matched to a gene. Germline values: CDR1 KGHSH, CDR2 LQKENI. The CDR3 runs to 13 residues. CDR3 residues: CASSPGTSNEQFF. The CDR3 DNA reads TGTGCCAGCTCACCCGGGACTAGCAATGAGCAGTTCTTC. Together with reference TRBV18 and TRBJ2-1, the CDR3 gives the full variable domain: NAGVMQNPRHLVRRRGQEARLRCSPMKGHSHVYWYRQLPEEGLKFMVYLQKENIIDESGMPKERFSAEFPKEGPSILRIQQVVRGDSAAYFCASSPGTSNEQFFGPGTRLTVL.

This clonotype was detected a few times. This chain connects TRBV7-6 to TRBJ2-1; TRBD2 agrees at 9 bases. The V and J ends lost 4 bases and 2 bases, in that order; junction bases with no gene match: 6. Looked up from germline, CDR1 is SGHVS and CDR2 is FNYEAQ. The CDR3 spans 16 residues. The CDR3 loop is CASSSSSGRTYNEQFF. The CDR3 nucleotides read TGTGCCAGCAGCTCAAGCAGCGGGAGGACCTACAATGAGCAGTTCTTC. The full variable domain, with the rest looked up from reference TRBV7-6 and TRBJ2-1, is GAGVSQSPRYKVTKRGQDVALRCDPISGHVSLYWYRQALGQGPEFLTYFNYEAQQDKSGLPNDRFSAERPEGSISTLTIQRTEQRDSAMYRCASSSSSGRTYNEQFFGPGTRLTVL.